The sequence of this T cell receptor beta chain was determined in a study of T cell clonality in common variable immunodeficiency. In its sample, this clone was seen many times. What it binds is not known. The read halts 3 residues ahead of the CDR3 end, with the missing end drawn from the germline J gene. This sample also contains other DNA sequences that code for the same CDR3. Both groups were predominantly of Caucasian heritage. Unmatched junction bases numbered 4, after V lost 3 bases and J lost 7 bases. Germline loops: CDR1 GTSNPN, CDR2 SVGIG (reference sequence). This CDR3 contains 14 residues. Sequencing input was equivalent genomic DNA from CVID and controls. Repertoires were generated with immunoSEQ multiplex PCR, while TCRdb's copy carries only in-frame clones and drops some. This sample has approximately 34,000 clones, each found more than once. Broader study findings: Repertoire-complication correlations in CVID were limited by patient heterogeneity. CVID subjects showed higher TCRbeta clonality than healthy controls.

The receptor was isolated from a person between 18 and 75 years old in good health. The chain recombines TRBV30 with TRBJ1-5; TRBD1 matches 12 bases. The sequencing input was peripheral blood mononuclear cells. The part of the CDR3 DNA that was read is TGTGCCTGGAGGGGACAGGGGGCCGGGCAGCCC. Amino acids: CAWRGQGAGQP. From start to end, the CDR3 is CAWRGQGAGQPQHF.